The sequence of this T cell receptor (beta chain) was determined in a study of a mutant IDH1 vaccine in newly diagnosed glioma. Study information: Vaccination began 4-6 weeks post radiotherapy alone, or with temozolomide cycles.

Only in-frame clones appear in the TCRdb table, and some are missing; sequencing was by immunoSEQ multiplex PCR. The sample has more than 55,000 clones, approximately 80% seen once. This sample's time point: week 35, safety follow-up. Vaccination comprised doses that each held 300 ug of mutant IDH1 20-mer peptide, plus topical imiquimod. Trimming pared 6 bases from V and 5 bases from J, leaving 10 bases between. Per the germline V gene, CDR1 is MNHEY and CDR2 is SVGAGI. The CDR3 has 12 residues. Remarks on this clone: Its target is not known.

This TCR derives from a man under 40 with glioma. J is TRBJ2-5 and V is TRBV6-5, with TRBD1 as a possible D gene (6 bases). The specimen comprised PBMCs, sampled from a glioma patient whose treatment included an IDH1 peptide vaccine. The DNA of the CDR3 is TGTGCCAGCAGCACAGGGTATGAGACCCAGTACTTC. Its protein product is CASSTGYETQYF.